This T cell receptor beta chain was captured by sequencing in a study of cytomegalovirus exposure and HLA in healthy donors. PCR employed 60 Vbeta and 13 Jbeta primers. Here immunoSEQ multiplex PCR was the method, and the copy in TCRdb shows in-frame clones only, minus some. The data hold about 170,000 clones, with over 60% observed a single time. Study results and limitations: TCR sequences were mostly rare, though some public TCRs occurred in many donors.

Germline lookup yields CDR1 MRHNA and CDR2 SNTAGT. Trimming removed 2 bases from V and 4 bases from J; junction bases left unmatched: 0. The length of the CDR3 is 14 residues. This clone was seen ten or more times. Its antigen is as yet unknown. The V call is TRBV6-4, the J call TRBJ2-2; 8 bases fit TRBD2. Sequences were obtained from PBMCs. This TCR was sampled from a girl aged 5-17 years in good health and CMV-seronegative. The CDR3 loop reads CASSDGTSTGELFF. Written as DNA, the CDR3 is TGTGCCAGCAGTGACGGGACTAGCACCGGGGAGCTGTTTTTT.